This T cell receptor (beta chain) is drawn from a study of blood T cell repertoires in COVID-19. Authors' methods: Reference gene primers were amplified, and this amplification served to estimate nucleated cell counts. The table came from immunoSEQ multiplex PCR; TCRdb's copy has only in-frame clones and leaves some out. V, J and clone size were drawn from that table, and D and trimming were deduced from the DNA. The data show more than 200,000 clones, about 88% seen once. This CDR3 region has 14 residues. Germline loops: CDR1 SGHTA, CDR2 FQGNSA. The trim removed 0 bases at V and 5 bases at J, leaving 3 bases unmatched.

The material sequenced was peripheral blood. The sequence was collected from a young man with active or convalescent COVID-19. This chain connects TRBV7-2 to TRBJ2-7; TRBD2 agrees at 8 bases. The CDR3 bases are TGTGCCAGCAGCTTAGCCGGGGGGGTGCACGAGCAGTACTTC. Its protein product is CASSLAGGVHEQYF. The full variable domain, rest sourced from reference TRBV7-2 and TRBJ2-7, is GAGVSQSPSNKVTEKGKDVELRCDPISGHTALYWYRQSLGQGLEFLIYFQGNSAPDKSGLPSDRFSAERTGGSVSTLTIQRTQQEDSAVYLCASSLAGGVHEQYFGPGTRLTVT.